The rows below give T cell receptor beta chains drawn from one sample of a study of shared clonotypes between healthy human individuals. Profiling relied on immunoSEQ multiplex PCR, and the TCRdb table lists in-frame clones only, not all of them. The sample records approximately 320,000 clones, approximately 79% being singletons. The sequenced sample was memory CD4+ T cells sorted from blood. These receptors all come from a man under 40 in good health. The CDR3 runs from the conserved cysteine through the conserved F or W. D genes are given only for firm matches. The size of a clone is reported for some rows only, either as once, few or many, or as a class for expanded clones.

cdr3_length	clone_size	j_call	v_call	d_call	cdr3_aa	cdr3_nt
17	.	TRBJ2-6	TRBV11-2	.	CASSSRGAVSGANVLTF	TGTGCCAGCAGCTCGAGGGGCGCAGTATCTGGGGCCAACGTCCTGACTTTC
14	.	TRBJ1-4	TRBV2	.	CASSDGVTNEKLFF	TGTGCCAGCAGTGACGGGGTGACTAATGAAAAACTGTTTTTT
15	.	TRBJ1-3	TRBV5-1	.	CASSLGDTSGNTIYF	TGCGCCAGCAGCTTGGGAGATACCTCTGGAAACACCATATATTTT
16	few	TRBJ2-5	TRBV28	TRBD2	CASSLRLAGFQETQYF	TGTGCCAGCAGTTTAAGACTAGCGGGCTTCCAAGAGACCCAGTACTTC
15	.	TRBJ1-5	TRBV19	TRBD1	CASSLTDRVNQPQHF	TGTGCCAGTAGCCTAACCGACAGGGTAAATCAGCCCCAGCATTTT
14	.	TRBJ2-7	TRBV7-8	TRBD1	CASSSDRGYYEQYF	TGTGCCAGCAGCTCGGACAGGGGGTACTACGAGCAGTACTTC
19	.	TRBJ1-3	TRBV28	.	CASSPIAGHPMGSGNTIYF	TGTGCCAGCAGTCCGATCGCGGGACACCCGATGGGCTCTGGAAACACCATATATTTT
12	few	TRBJ1-2	TRBV29-1	.	CSAQGQGYGYTF	TGCAGCGCCCAAGGGCAGGGGTATGGCTACACCTTC
16	.	TRBJ2-5	TRBV2	TRBD1	CASSEASGTGDETQYF	TGTGCCAGCAGTGAAGCTTCCGGGACAGGGGATGAGACCCAGTACTTC
14	.	TRBJ1-4	TRBV6-6	.	CASSSVAWDEKLFF	TGTGCCAGCAGTTCAGTTGCATGGGATGAAAAACTGTTTTTT
13	.	TRBJ2-7	TRBV4-1	.	CASSRAYWDEQYF	TGCGCCAGCAGCCGGGCCTATTGGGACGAGCAGTACTTC
13	.	TRBJ2-3	TRBV6-5	.	CASSYVSTDTQYF	TGTGCCAGCAGTTACGTCAGCACAGATACGCAGTATTTT
16	.	TRBJ2-7	TRBV6-1	TRBD1	CASSEGTGEFSYEQYF	TGTGCCAGCAGTGAAGGGACAGGAGAATTCTCCTACGAGCAGTACTTC
15	.	TRBJ1-5	TRBV6-1	TRBD1	CASSGGDRGVQPQHF	TGTGCCAGCAGTGGGGGGGACAGGGGGGTTCAGCCCCAGCATTTT
13	few	TRBJ1-5	TRBV28	.	CASSSSTDQPQHF	TGTGCCAGCAGTTCCTCCACTGATCAGCCCCAGCATTTT
15	.	TRBJ2-7	TRBV5-8	TRBD1	CASTAGQGVEYEQYF	TGTGCCAGCACCGCCGGACAGGGAGTCGAGTACGAGCAGTACTTC
10	.	TRBJ1-1	TRBV29-1	.	CSVDVDEAFF	TGCAGCGTTGATGTCGATGAAGCTTTCTTT
14	.	TRBJ1-5	TRBV7-8	TRBD1	CASSADRDNQPQHF	TGTGCCAGCAGCGCGGACAGGGATAATCAGCCCCAGCATTTT
16	.	TRBJ2-3	TRBV28	TRBD2	CASSFGSGRGTDTQYF	TGTGCCAGCAGTTTCGGGAGCGGGAGAGGCACAGATACGCAGTATTTT
14	.	TRBJ2-3	TRBV15	TRBD1	CATSRNRGPDTQYF	TGTGCCACCAGCCGTAACAGGGGGCCAGATACGCAGTATTTT
15	few	TRBJ2-2	TRBV7-6	.	CASSQTATGTGELFF	TGTGCCAGCAGCCAGACAGCCACAGGGACCGGGGAGCTGTTTTTT
11	.	TRBJ2-1	TRBV2	TRBD2	CASRTSGEQFF	TGTGCCAGCAGGACTAGCGGAGAGCAGTTCTTC
20	.	TRBJ2-6	TRBV4-1	TRBD1	CASSPRRTGGAGSGANVLTF	TGCGCCAGCAGCCCAAGACGAACAGGGGGCGCGGGCTCTGGGGCCAACGTCCTGACTTTC
13	once	TRBJ1-5	TRBV7-9	.	CASSSTVNQPQHF	TGTGCCAGCAGCTCGACAGTTAATCAGCCCCAGCATTTT
12	.	TRBJ2-1	TRBV27	.	CASGYLRERQFF	TGTGCCAGCGGCTATCTCCGGGAAAGGCAGTTCTTC
15	.	TRBJ2-1	TRBV7-7	.	CASSLGGPSYNEQFF	TGTGCCAGCAGCTTAGGGGGGCCCTCCTACAATGAGCAGTTCTTC
14	.	TRBJ2-7	TRBV30	TRBD2	CAWSLLAGPYEQYF	TGTGCCTGGAGTCTCCTAGCGGGGCCCTACGAGCAGTACTTC
13	.	TRBJ2-3	TRBV29-1	.	CSGRGGSADTQYF	TGCAGCGGCAGAGGGGGTTCTGCAGATACGCAGTATTTT
15	.	TRBJ2-2	TRBV11-2	.	CASSLAPGPTGELFF	TGTGCCAGCAGCCTGGCCCCAGGGCCCACCGGGGAGCTGTTTTTT
16	.	TRBJ2-3	TRBV5-1	TRBD1	CASSTSGTGSTDTQYF	TGCGCCAGCAGTACCTCCGGGACAGGGTCCACAGATACGCAGTATTTT
13	.	TRBJ1-5	TRBV29-1	TRBD1	CSAGQGKNQPQHF	TGCAGCGCCGGACAGGGGAAGAATCAGCCCCAGCATTTT
15	.	TRBJ2-1	TRBV7-3	TRBD1	CASSPRGRENNEQFF	TGTGCCAGCAGCCCGAGGGGGCGAGAAAACAATGAGCAGTTCTTC
14	.	TRBJ2-3	TRBV5-4	TRBD2	CASSLAGGTDTQYF	TGTGCCAGCAGCTTAGCGGGGGGAACAGATACGCAGTATTTT
16	few	TRBJ1-5	TRBV19	TRBD1	CASSIEGGQRYQPQHF	TGTGCCAGTAGTATAGAGGGGGGACAGCGATATCAGCCCCAGCATTTT
14	.	TRBJ1-1	TRBV5-1	.	CASSSQGAGTEAFF	TGCGCCAGCAGCTCCCAGGGAGCGGGGACTGAAGCTTTCTTT